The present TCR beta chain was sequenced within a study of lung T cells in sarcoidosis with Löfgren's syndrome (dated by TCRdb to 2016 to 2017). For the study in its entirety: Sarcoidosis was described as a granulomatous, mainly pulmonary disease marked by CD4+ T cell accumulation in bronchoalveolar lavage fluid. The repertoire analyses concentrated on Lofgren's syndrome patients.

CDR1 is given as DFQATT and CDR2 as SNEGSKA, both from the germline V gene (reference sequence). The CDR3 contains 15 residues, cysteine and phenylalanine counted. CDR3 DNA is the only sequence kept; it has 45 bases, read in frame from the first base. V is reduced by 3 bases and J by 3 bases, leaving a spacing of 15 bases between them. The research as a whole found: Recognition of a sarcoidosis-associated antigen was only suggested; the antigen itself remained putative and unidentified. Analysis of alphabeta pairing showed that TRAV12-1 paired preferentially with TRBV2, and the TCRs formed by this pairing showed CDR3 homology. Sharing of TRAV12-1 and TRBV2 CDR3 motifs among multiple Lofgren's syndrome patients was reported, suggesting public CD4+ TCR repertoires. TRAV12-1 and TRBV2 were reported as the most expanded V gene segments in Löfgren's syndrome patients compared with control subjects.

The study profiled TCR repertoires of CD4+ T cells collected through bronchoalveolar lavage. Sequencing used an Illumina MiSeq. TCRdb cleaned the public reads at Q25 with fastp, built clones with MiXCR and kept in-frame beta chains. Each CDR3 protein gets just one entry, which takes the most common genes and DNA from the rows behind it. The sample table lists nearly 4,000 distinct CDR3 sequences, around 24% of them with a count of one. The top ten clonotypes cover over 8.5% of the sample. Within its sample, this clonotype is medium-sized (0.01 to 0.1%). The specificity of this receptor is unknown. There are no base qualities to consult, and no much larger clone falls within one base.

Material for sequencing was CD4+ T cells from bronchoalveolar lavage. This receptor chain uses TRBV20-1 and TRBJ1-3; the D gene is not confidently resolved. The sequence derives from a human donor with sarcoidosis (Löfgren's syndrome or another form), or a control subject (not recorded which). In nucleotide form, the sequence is TGCAGTGCTAGTTCCGGGGTTGAGTTTGGAAACACCATATATTTT. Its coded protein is CSASSGVEFGNTIYF.